These 10 T cell receptor beta chains were all obtained from the same sample, sequenced in a study of cytomegalovirus exposure and HLA in healthy donors. The study ran its PCR with 60 Vbeta and 13 Jbeta primers. Method: immunoSEQ multiplex PCR; TCRdb's copy keeps in-frame clones and lacks some. The sample holds around 190,000 clones, 70% to 75% seen once. The sequencing sample was made of PBMCs. All receptors come from a man aged 25-45 years in good health and CMV-seropositive.

In DNA form, the CDR3 reads TGTGCCAGCAGCTCGCCGAGGTGGGGGGGCCAAACCGGGGAGCTGTTTTTT. Translating gives CASSSPRWGGQTGELFF. The chain combines TRBV9 with TRBJ2-2; D might be TRBD2 (7 bases). Per germline, CDR1 SGDLS and CDR2 YYNGEE. The V gene lost 4 bases and the J gene lost 5 bases, with 21 bases spanning the gap. The CDR3 has 17 residues.

This clone was seen only a few times. This chain connects TRBV11-2 to TRBJ2-2; a possible D gene is TRBD2 (6 bases). V dropped 5 bases and J dropped 1 base, with 11 bases sitting between them. The CDR3 sequence is 15 residues long. Germline V gives CDR1 SGHAT, CDR2 FQNNGV. The CDR3: CASSPLGGNTGELFF. CDR3 in DNA: TGTGCCAGCAGCCCACTGGGGGGGAACACCGGGGAGCTGTTTTTT.

The chain carries TRBV5-1 and TRBJ2-2; TRBD2 agrees at 8 bases. Trimming cost V 2 bases and J 2 bases; bases outside gene matches: 5. In germline, CDR1 is SGHRS, CDR2 YFSETQ. The CDR3 runs 16 residues. Written as DNA, the CDR3 is TGCGCCAGCAGCTTCGCCGGGGGGGCAAACACCGGGGAGCTGTTTTTT. Amino acids: CASSFAGGANTGELFF.

The chain links TRBV7-2 to TRBJ1-5; D uncertain. This CDR3 has 17 residues. Trimming took off 2 bases at V and 0 bases at J, with 14 bases between the two ends. CDR1 and CDR2 (germline): SGHTA, FQGNSA. The CDR3 is CASSLWVGDFSNQPQHF. CDR3 sequence (DNA): TGTGCCAGCAGCTTATGGGTCGGGGATTTTAGCAATCAGCCCCAGCATTTT.

This clone was counted once. The chain joins TRBV7-2 to TRBJ2-3, with TRBD1 as a possible D gene (5 bases). V lost 5 bases to trimming and J lost 4 bases, with 13 bases between them. The CDR3 runs to 14 residues. Germline values: CDR1 SGHTA, CDR2 FQGNSA. The CDR3 reads CASSAQGWADTQYF. DNA of the CDR3: TGTGCCAGCAGCGCCCAGGGATGGGCAGATACGCAGTATTTT.

This chain connects TRBV7-9 to TRBJ2-1, with 9 bases matching TRBD2. The CDR3 consists of 17 residues. V was pared by 5 bases and J by 8 bases, with 16 bases of the junction left unmatched. Per germline, CDR1 SEHNR and CDR2 FQNEAQ (reference sequence). The CDR3 region has the DNA TGTGCCAGCAGCCCCGCGGGGGGGCCACCTGTCCAAGATGAGCAGTTCTTC. Translating it yields CASSPAGGPPVQDEQFF.

This clone was recorded a few times. The rearrangement joins TRBV19 to TRBJ2-1, with TRBD2 identical over 12 bases. The CDR3 extends over 18 amino acids. Germline values: CDR1 LNHDA, CDR2 SQIVND (reference sequence). J gave up 0 bases and V 5 bases, and 8 bases lay outside the gene matches. The CDR3 reads CASSWLAGGPGSYNEQFF. CDR3 bases: TGTGCCAGTAGTTGGCTAGCGGGAGGGCCCGGCTCCTACAATGAGCAGTTCTTC.

CDR3 nucleotides: TGTGCCAGCAGCTTGTTACAGGACGATGAGCAGTTCTTC. Translation gives CASSLLQDDEQFF. This rearrangement joins TRBV7-9 to TRBJ2-1; a weak D match, TRBD1 (5 bases). CDR1 is SEHNR and CDR2 is FQNEAQ in the germline V gene (reference sequence). With 3 bases removed from V and 8 bases from J, the gap between germline ends came to 11 bases. The CDR3 runs to 13 residues.

The chain links TRBV4-1 to TRBJ2-7; 10 positions agree with TRBD1. Unmatched junction bases numbered 7, after V lost 4 bases and J lost 4 bases. CDR1 MGHRA and CDR2 YSYEKL come from the germline V gene. The CDR3 loop spans 15 amino acids. The CDR3 DNA follows: TGCGCCAGCAGCCTCCAGACAGGGGGCGAATACGAGCAGTACTTC. Amino acids: CASSLQTGGEYEQYF.

J is TRBJ2-3 and V is TRBV5-1; 9 nucleotides align to TRBD2. The CDR3 totals 17 residues. Germline lookup yields CDR1 SGHRS and CDR2 YFSETQ. V gave up 0 bases and J gave up 0 bases; unmatched junction bases: 5. This CDR3 reads CASSLDGTSTSTDTQYF. For the CDR3, the DNA is TGCGCCAGCAGCTTGGATGGGACTAGCACTAGCACAGATACGCAGTATTTT.